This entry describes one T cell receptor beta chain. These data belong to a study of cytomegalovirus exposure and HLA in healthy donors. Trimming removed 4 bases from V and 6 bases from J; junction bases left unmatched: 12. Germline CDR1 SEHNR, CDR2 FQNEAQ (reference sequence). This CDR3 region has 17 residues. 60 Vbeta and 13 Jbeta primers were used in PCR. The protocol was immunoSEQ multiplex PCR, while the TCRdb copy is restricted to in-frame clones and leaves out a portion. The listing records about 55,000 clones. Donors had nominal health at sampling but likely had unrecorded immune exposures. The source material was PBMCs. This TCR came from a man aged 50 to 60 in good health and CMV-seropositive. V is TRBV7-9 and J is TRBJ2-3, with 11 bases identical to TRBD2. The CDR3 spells CASSSGLAGQRWDTQYF. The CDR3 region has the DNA TGTGCCAGCAGCTCCGGACTAGCGGGCCAGCGGTGGGATACGCAGTATTTT.